The source of this T cell receptor beta chain is a study of T cells in Graves' hyperthyroidism and ophthalmopathy. Whole-study context: Peripheral blood draws took place at initial diagnosis, ahead of any treatment. Overall study results and limits: Peripheral blood also featured most of the thyroid clonotypes expanded above 0.001.

This clonotype was seen repeatedly, ten times or more. The target antigen is unknown. RNA transcripts gave rise to amplified TCR beta CDR3 regions. The HTBI primer set drove a first-round RT-PCR of the TCR CDR3. TCRdb re-analysed the multiplex PCR reads in MiXCR, keeping a single row per CDR3 protein. The sample consists of over 400,000 distinct CDR3 sequences, around a fifth of them appearing once. The CDR3 contains 16 residues. Germline-derived CDR1 and CDR2 are MDHEN and SYDVKM. The ends lost 6 bases at V and 0 bases at J; junction bases unmatched: 10. Each diagnosis drew on symptoms, thyroxine, TRAb, thyroid ultrasound and orbital computed tomography findings.

The rearrangement links TRBV28 to TRBJ2-5; 7 bases fit TRBD1. Sequencing was done on a sample of blood. This TCR was recovered from a woman in her seventies with Graves' ophthalmopathy. CDR3 residues: CASRGRGGRYQETQYF. CDR3 nucleotide sequence: TGTGCCAGCAGGGGCCGAGGGGGCAGGTACCAAGAGACCCAGTACTTC.